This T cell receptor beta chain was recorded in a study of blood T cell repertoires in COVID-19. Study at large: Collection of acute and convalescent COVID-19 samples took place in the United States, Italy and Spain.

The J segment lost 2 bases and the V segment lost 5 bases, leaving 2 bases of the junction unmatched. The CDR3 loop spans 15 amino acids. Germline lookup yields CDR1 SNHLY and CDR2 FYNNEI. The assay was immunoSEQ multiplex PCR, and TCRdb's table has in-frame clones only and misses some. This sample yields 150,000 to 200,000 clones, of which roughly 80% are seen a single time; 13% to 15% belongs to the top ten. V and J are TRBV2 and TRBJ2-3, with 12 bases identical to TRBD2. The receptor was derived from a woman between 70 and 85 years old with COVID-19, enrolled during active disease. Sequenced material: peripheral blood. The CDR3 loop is CASSRLAGDTDTQYF. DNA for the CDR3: TGTGCCAGCAGTCGACTAGCGGGGGACACAGATACGCAGTATTTT.